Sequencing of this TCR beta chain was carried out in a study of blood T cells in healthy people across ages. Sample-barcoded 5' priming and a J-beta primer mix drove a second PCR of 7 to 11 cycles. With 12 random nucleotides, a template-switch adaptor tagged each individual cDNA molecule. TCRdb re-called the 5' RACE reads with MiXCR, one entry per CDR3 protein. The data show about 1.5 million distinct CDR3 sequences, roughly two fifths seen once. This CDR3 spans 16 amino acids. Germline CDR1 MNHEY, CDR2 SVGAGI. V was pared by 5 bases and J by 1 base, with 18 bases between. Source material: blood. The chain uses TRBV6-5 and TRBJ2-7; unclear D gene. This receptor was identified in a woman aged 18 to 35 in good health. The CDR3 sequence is CASSRGATLSSYEQYF. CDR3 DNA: TGTGCCAGCAGTCGCGGTGCGACGCTTAGTTCCTACGAGCAGTACTTC.